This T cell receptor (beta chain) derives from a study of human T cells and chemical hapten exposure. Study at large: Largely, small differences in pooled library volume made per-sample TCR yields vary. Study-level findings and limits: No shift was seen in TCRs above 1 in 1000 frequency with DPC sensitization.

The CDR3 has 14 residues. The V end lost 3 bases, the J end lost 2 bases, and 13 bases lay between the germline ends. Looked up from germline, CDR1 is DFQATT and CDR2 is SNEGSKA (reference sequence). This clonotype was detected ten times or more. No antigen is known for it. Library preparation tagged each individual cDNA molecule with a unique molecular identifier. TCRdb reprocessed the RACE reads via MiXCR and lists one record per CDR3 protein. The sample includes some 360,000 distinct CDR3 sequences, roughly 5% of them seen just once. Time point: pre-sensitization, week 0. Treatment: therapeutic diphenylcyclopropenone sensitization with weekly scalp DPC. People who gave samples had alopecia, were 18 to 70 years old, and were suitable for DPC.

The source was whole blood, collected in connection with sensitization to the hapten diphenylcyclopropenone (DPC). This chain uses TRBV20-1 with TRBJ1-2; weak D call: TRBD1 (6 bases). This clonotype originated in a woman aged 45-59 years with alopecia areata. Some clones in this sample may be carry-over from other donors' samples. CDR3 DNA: TGCAGTGCTAGGGATGGGGGGCTGAACTATGGCTACACCTTC. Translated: CSARDGGLNYGYTF.